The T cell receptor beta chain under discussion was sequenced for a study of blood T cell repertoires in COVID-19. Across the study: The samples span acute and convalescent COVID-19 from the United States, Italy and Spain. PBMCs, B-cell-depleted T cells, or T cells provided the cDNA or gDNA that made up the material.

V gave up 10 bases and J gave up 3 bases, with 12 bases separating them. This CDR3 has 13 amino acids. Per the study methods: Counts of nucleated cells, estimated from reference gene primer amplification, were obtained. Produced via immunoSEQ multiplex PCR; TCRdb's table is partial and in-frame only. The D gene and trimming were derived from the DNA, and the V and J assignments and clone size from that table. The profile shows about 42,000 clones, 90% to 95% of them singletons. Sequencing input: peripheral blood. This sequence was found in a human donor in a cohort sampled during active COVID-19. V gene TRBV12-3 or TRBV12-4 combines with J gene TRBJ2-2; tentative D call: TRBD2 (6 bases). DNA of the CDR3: TGTGCCACCCGGAGGGGCGACACCGGGGAGCTGTTTTTT. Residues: CATRRGDTGELFF.